The following is a T cell receptor beta chain sequence with its context. This sample was taken from a study of blood T cell repertoires in COVID-19. Study-level information: Acute and convalescent COVID-19 specimens originated in the United States, Italy and Spain.

Looked up from germline, CDR1 is GTSNPN and CDR2 is SVGIG (reference sequence). With 5 bases removed from V and 8 bases from J, the gap between germline ends came to 15 bases. CDR3 size: 13 residues. Clones were sequenced by immunoSEQ multiplex PCR, and TCRdb holds only the in-frame ones, with some missing. The data show 250,000 to 300,000 clones, approximately 91% seen once. The sample was PBMCs or T cells enriched from blood (not recorded which). The sequence was collected from a woman aged 40 to 50 who had recovered from COVID-19. V is TRBV30 and J is TRBJ1-4; TRBD1 is a possible D gene (6 bases). CDR3 protein: CAWQRGGREKLFF. The DNA for the CDR3 is TGTGCCTGGCAGCGGGGGGGGCGGGAAAAACTGTTTTTT.